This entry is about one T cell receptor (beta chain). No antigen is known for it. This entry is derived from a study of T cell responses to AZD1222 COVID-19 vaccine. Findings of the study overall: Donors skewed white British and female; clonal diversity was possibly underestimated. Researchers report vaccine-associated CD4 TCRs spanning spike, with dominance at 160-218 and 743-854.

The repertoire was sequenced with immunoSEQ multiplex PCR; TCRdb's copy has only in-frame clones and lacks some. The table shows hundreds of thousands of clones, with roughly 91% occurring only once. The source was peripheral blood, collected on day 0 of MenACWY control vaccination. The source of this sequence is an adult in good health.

The CDR3 spells CASSLDGGQGTSYTF. In nucleotides, the CDR3 is TGCGCCAGCAGCTTGGACGGAGGACAGGGGACCAGCTACACCTTC. The chain combines TRBV5-1 with TRBJ1-2; TRBD1 aligns across 9 bases. The CDR3 sequence is 15 residues long. V dropped 0 bases and J dropped 9; count of bases not matched to a gene: 9. CDR1 is SGHRS and CDR2 is YFSETQ in the germline V gene.